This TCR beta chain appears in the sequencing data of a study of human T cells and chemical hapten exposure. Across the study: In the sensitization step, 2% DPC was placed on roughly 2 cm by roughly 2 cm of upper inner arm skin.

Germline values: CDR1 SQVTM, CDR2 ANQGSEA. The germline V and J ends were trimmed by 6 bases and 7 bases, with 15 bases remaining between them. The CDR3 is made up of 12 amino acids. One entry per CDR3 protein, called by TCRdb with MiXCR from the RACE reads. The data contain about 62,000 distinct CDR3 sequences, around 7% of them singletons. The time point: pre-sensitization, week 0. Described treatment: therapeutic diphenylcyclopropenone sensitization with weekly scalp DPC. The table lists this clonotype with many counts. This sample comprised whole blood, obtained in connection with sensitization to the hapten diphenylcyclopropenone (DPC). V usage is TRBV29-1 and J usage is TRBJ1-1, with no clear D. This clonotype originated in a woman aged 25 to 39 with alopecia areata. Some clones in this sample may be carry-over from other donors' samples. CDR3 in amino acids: CSVRRPPSEAFF. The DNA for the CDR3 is TGCAGCGTACGCCGTCCCCCGAGTGAAGCTTTCTTT.